The 17 T cell receptor beta chains listed next were all sequenced from one sample in a study of graft-versus-host responses after intestinal transplantation (dated by TCRdb to 2020 to 2023). Library preparation used the immunoSEQ multiplex PCR assay. TCRdb limited this immuneACCESS table to in-frame rearrangements with V and J called. A share of clones is missing; checked studies link under half to unresolved V genes, and the rest is unexplained. The sample has about 27,000 clones on record, more than 75% of them singletons. The top ten clones comprise around 0.92% of the sample. In the paper's terms, the time point label means: cells obtained before transplantation from donor or recipient. Their recognized antigens are unknown. Specimen: unstimulated CD8+ T cells sorted from spleen or lymph node cells, collected before transplant. These receptors came from a human donor who was the organ donor for an intestinal transplant.

The chain recombines TRBV4-1 with TRBJ2-2, with 8 bases that match TRBD2. CDR3 size: 18 residues. V lost 2 bases, J lost 5 bases, and 13 bases stayed unmatched. Germline loops: CDR1 MGHRA, CDR2 YSYEKL. This chain's CDR3 is CASSQILYRTSITGELFF. The CDR3 coding sequence is TGCGCCAGCAGCCAAATTTTGTATCGGACTAGCATAACCGGGGAGCTGTTTTTT.

The chain links TRBV5-6 to TRBJ2-5; D gene ambiguous. Trimming cost V 4 bases and J 6 bases, with 13 bases left between them. From germline, CDR1 is SGHDT and CDR2 YYEEEE. The CDR3 spans 13 residues. The CDR3 sequence is CASSLEGLKTQYF. CDR3 nucleotide sequence: TGTGCCAGCAGCCTGGAAGGGCTGAAGACCCAGTACTTC.

The gene calls are TRBV4-1 and TRBJ2-7; 10 bases fit TRBD2. The germline V gene encodes CDR1 MGHRA and CDR2 YSYEKL. The V segment lost 1 base and the J segment 4 bases; nucleotides outside the gene matches: 4. The CDR3 is made up of 15 amino acids. The CDR3 spells CASSQGLAGRYEQYF. The CDR3 DNA follows: TGCGCCAGCAGCCAAGGACTAGCGGGTAGATACGAGCAGTACTTC.

The chain combines TRBV7-2 with TRBJ2-1; tentatively, D is TRBD1 or TRBD2 (5 bases each). Trimming left V 5 bases short and J 4 bases short, with 15 bases between. Germline V gene lookup returns CDR1 SGHTA and CDR2 FQGNSA. The length of the CDR3 is 15 residues. The CDR3: CASSPEGTLYNEQFF. The CDR3 DNA reads as TGTGCCAGCAGCCCCGAAGGGACCTTATACAATGAGCAGTTCTTC.

This clone occurred a few times. V usage is TRBV10-3 and J usage is TRBJ2-7, with 7 bases lining up with TRBD2. After removal of 4 bases from V and 3 bases from J, the junction contained 12 bases not matched to a gene. The CDR3 totals 16 residues. Germline CDR1 ENHRY, CDR2 SYGVKD. CDR3 region: CAISANGTKRFYEQYF. CDR3 DNA: TGTGCCATCAGTGCGAACGGGACTAAACGCTTCTACGAGCAGTACTTC.

The V and J genes are TRBV27 and TRBJ2-1; no definite D call. Between the trimmed V and J ends, which lost 5 bases and 0 bases, there was a span of 11 bases. In germline, CDR1 is MNHEY, CDR2 SMNVEV (reference sequence). The CDR3 runs to 15 residues. CDR3 bases: TGTGCCAGCAGTCCGGCCCAGTTCTCCTACAATGAGCAGTTCTTC. Its protein is CASSPAQFSYNEQFF.

The CDR3 DNA follows: TGTGCCAGCAGCTTAACCCTTAGGACTAGCGGGAATCGTGAGCAGTTCTTC. This translates into CASSLTLRTSGNREQFF. The chain combines TRBV7-6 with TRBJ2-1; 12 positions agree with TRBD2. The V and J ends lost 2 bases and 9 bases, in that order; junction bases with no gene match: 11. This CDR3 is 17 amino acids long. CDR1 is SGHVS, CDR2 FNYEAQ, per germline. The full variable domain, completed using reference TRBV7-6 and TRBJ2-1, is GAGVSQSPRYKVTKRGQDVALRCDPISGHVSLYWYRQALGQGPEFLTYFNYEAQQDKSGLPNDRFSAERPEGSISTLTIQRTEQRDSAMYRCASSLTLRTSGNREQFFGPGTRLTVL.

The chain couples TRBV5-1 to TRBJ2-3, with 7 bases fitting TRBD2. The germline CDR1 and CDR2 sequences are SGHRS and YFSETQ. J gave up 5 bases and V 3 bases, and 9 bases lay outside the gene matches. The CDR3 totals 15 residues. In DNA form, the CDR3 reads TGCGCCAGCAGCTCAGGCGGGAGTAGGTTAGATACGCAGTATTTT. Its translation is CASSSGGSRLDTQYF. Using reference TRBV5-1 and TRBJ2-3 for the parts outside the CDR3, the full variable domain is KAGVTQTPRYLIKTRGQQVTLSCSPISGHRSVSWYQQTPGQGLQFLFEYFSETQRNKGNFPGRFSGRQFSNSRSEMNVSTLELGDSALYLCASSSGGSRLDTQYFGPGTRLTVL.

As DNA, the CDR3 is TGTGCCAGTAGTATAGCCCGAATGAACACTGAAGCTTTCTTT. Its translation is CASSIARMNTEAFF. V is TRBV19 and J is TRBJ1-1, with D uncertain. This CDR3 region has 14 residues. V lost 1 base and J 0 bases, leaving 6 bases between the germline ends. Looked up from germline, CDR1 is LNHDA and CDR2 is SQIVND (reference sequence). Drawing the rest from reference TRBV19 and TRBJ1-1, the complete variable domain is DGGITQSPKYLFRKEGQNVTLSCEQNLNHDAMYWYRQDPGQGLRLIYYSQIVNDFQKGDIAEGYSVSREKKESFPLTVTSAQKNPTAFYLCASSIARMNTEAFFGQGTRLTVV.

As for this clone: The same CDR3 is also encoded by other DNA sequences in this sample. V is TRBV19 and J is TRBJ2-1, with a weak D call TRBD2 (6 bases). CDR3 length: 15 amino acids. V was cut by 2 bases and J by 0 bases, with 8 bases left in between. Germline V gives CDR1 LNHDA, CDR2 SQIVND (reference sequence). The CDR3 here is CASSISGSSYNEQFF. The CDR3, as DNA: TGTGCCAGTAGTATAAGCGGGTCCTCCTACAATGAGCAGTTCTTC.

The rearrangement uses TRBV7-9 and TRBJ1-2; TRBD1 matches 7 bases. V dropped 1 base and J dropped 4; count of bases not matched to a gene: 18. Germline CDR1 and CDR2: SEHNR and FQNEAQ (reference sequence). The CDR3 has 19 residues. The CDR3 bases are TGTGCCAGCAGCTTAGGCTCGGCCCAGGGACAGCCAATGGTCTATGGCTACACCTTC. Its translation is CASSLGSAQGQPMVYGYTF.

The chain couples TRBV5-4 to TRBJ2-2, with no clear D. Germline CDR1 reads SGHNT; CDR2 reads YYREEE (reference sequence). CDR3 length equals 16 residues. V was trimmed by 6 bases and J by 0 bases, leaving 15 bases between them. Written as DNA, the CDR3 is TGTGCCAGCAATCCTCCCGGACCCACGAACACCGGGGAGCTGTTTTTT. Amino acid sequence: CASNPPGPTNTGELFF. The complete variable domain, with remaining parts taken from reference TRBV5-4 and TRBJ2-2, reads ETGVTQSPTHLIKTRGQQVTLRCSSQSGHNTVSWYQQALGQGPQFIFQYYREEENGRGNFPPRFSGLQFPNYSSELNVNALELDDSALYLCASNPPGPTNTGELFFGEGSRLTVL.

The chain is built from TRBV27 and TRBJ1-1; possible D gene TRBD1, 5 bases. Between the trimmed V and J ends, which lost 1 base and 4 bases, there was a span of 10 bases. The CDR3 sequence is 14 residues long. CDR1 is MNHEY, CDR2 SMNVEV, per germline (reference sequence). The CDR3 loop reads CASSLWSGGTEAFF. In nucleotides, the CDR3 is TGTGCCAGCAGTTTATGGAGCGGGGGCACTGAAGCTTTCTTT.

This chain uses TRBV5-6 with TRBJ1-1, with D uncertain. The V and J ends lost 3 bases and 8 bases respectively, with 14 bases between them. From germline, CDR1 is SGHDT and CDR2 YYEEEE. The CDR3 is 13 amino acids. CDR3 bases: TGTGCCAGCAGCTCGTCCCGGTGGGGAGAAGCTTTCTTT. Translated, it gives CASSSSRWGEAFF.

The rearrangement uses TRBV4-1 and TRBJ2-1, with D unresolved. V was shortened by 0 bases and J by 5 bases, with 2 bases between the two germline ends. Germline CDR1 is MGHRA and CDR2 is YSYEKL. The CDR3 length is 12 residues. The CDR3 coding sequence is TGCGCCAGCAGCCAAGATCACAATGAGCAGTTCTTC. This gives the protein CASSQDHNEQFF.

The rearrangement uses TRBV5-4 and TRBJ2-7; 7 bases align to TRBD2. The J segment lost 5 bases and the V segment lost 4 bases, leaving 3 bases of the junction unmatched. The germline V gene encodes CDR1 SGHNT and CDR2 YYREEE (reference sequence). This CDR3 region has 12 residues. The DNA for the CDR3 is TGTGCCAGCAGCCTAACTAGCGACGAGCAGTACTTC. It yields the protein CASSLTSDEQYF.

The V and J genes are TRBV19 and TRBJ2-7, with TRBD1 matching over 8 bases. Germline values: CDR1 LNHDA, CDR2 SQIVND (reference sequence). Trimming took 5 bases from V and 4 from J; bases not matched to a gene: 7. This CDR3 comprises 14 residues. This chain's CDR3 is CASSAAGTGYEQYF. The CDR3 bases are TGTGCCAGTAGTGCGGCCGGGACAGGTTACGAGCAGTACTTC. The full variable domain, completed using reference TRBV19 and TRBJ2-7, is DGGITQSPKYLFRKEGQNVTLSCEQNLNHDAMYWYRQDPGQGLRLIYYSQIVNDFQKGDIAEGYSVSREKKESFPLTVTSAQKNPTAFYLCASSAAGTGYEQYFGPGTRLTVT.